Below are 22 T cell receptor beta chains sequenced from a single sample in a study of T cell responses to AZD1222 COVID-19 vaccine. Here immunoSEQ multiplex PCR was the method, and the copy in TCRdb shows in-frame clones only, minus some. Counted here are some 190,000 clones, 80% to 95% occurring once; the ten biggest clones make up 1.5% to 2%. This specimen consisted of peripheral blood, obtained 28 days after the second AZD1222 dose. Receptors were obtained from an adult who received the AZD1222 COVID-19 vaccine.

The DNA for the CDR3 is TGTGCCACCAGCAGATTTGCGATCGGGGAGCTGTTTTTT. Translating it yields CATSRFAIGELFF. J is TRBJ2-2 and V is TRBV15, with D hard to call. Germline values: CDR1 LNHNV, CDR2 YYDKDF (reference sequence). V lost 2 bases and J 7 bases, leaving 8 bases between the germline ends. The length of the CDR3 is 13 residues.

This chain links TRBV7-2 with TRBJ2-7; D gene ambiguous. Per the germline V gene, CDR1 is SGHTA and CDR2 is FQGNSA. The CDR3 spans 14 residues. V was cut by 6 bases and J by 7 bases, with 19 bases left in between. The CDR3 sequence: CASRSDSRNGEQYF. DNA for the CDR3: TGTGCCAGCAGGTCAGATAGCCGGAACGGGGAGCAGTACTTC. Full variable domain (rest looked up from reference TRBV7-2 and TRBJ2-7): GAGVSQSPSNKVTEKGKDVELRCDPISGHTALYWYRQSLGQGLEFLIYFQGNSAPDKSGLPSDRFSAERTGGSVSTLTIQRTQQEDSAVYLCASRSDSRNGEQYFGPGTRLTVT.

The chain recombines TRBV6-5 with TRBJ1-3, with 8 bases fitting TRBD1. With 4 bases clipped from V and 3 bases from J, the junction kept 2 bases outside the gene matches. The germline CDR1 and CDR2 sequences are MNHEY and SVGAGI. This CDR3 has 14 amino acids. In DNA, the CDR3 is TGTGCCAGCAGTTTGACAGGGGTTGGAAACACCATATATTTT. Translating it yields CASSLTGVGNTIYF.

The chain has TRBV9 and TRBJ2-1; D may be TRBD2 (6 bases). CDR1 SGDLS and CDR2 YYNGEE come from the germline V gene. This CDR3 is 15 amino acids long. The V gene lost 3 bases and the J gene lost 6 bases, with 16 bases spanning the gap. The CDR3 spells CASSAVGLAPNEQFF. CDR3 sequence (DNA): TGTGCCAGCAGCGCTGTCGGTCTAGCGCCCAATGAGCAGTTCTTC.

With regard to this clone: The same CDR3 is also encoded by other DNA sequences in this sample. The chain couples TRBV12-3 or TRBV12-4 to TRBJ1-1; D is unresolved. Trimming removed 1 base from V and 7 bases from J, with 7 bases in between. The CDR3 consists of 12 residues. DNA for the CDR3: TGTGCCAGCAGTTTAGGTGGGATTGAAGCTTTCTTT. This encodes CASSLGGIEAFF.

V usage is TRBV30 and J usage is TRBJ1-5; possible D gene TRBD1, 5 bases. V was pared by 5 bases and J by 0 bases, with 11 bases between. CDR3 length: 14 residues. Germline V gene sequence: CDR1 GTSNPN, CDR2 SVGIG (reference sequence). Here the CDR3 reads CAWAGASSNQPQHF. In DNA, the CDR3 is TGTGCCTGGGCCGGGGCCAGTAGCAATCAGCCCCAGCATTTT.

V gene TRBV3-1 (or the pseudogene TRBV3-2) combines with J gene TRBJ1-5; no clear D gene. The CDR3 is 11 residues long. V gave up 7 bases and J gave up 7 bases, with 8 bases separating them. CDR1 and CDR2 (germline): LGHDT, YNNKEL (reference sequence). DNA of the CDR3: TGTGCCAGCAAATCCAGGCAGCCCCAGCATTTT. The encoded protein is CASKSRQPQHF.

Only one count was recorded for this clone. The J gene is TRBJ2-3, the V gene TRBV11-3; 10 bases are shared with TRBD1. Trimming took 4 bases from V and 3 from J; bases not matched to a gene: 4. This CDR3 spans 15 amino acids. Looked up from germline, CDR1 is SGHNT and CDR2 is YENEEA. The CDR3 nucleotides read TGTGCCAGCAGCTCCGGGACAGGGGATACAGATACGCAGTATTTT. It specifies CASSSGTGDTDTQYF.

The V and J genes are TRBV7-9 and TRBJ1-2; TRBD1 is a possible D gene (6 bases). CDR1 SEHNR and CDR2 FQNEAQ come from the germline V gene (reference sequence). The CDR3 has 13 residues. Between the trimmed V and J ends, which lost 11 bases and 8 bases, there was a span of 21 bases. Written as DNA, the CDR3 is TGTGCCGGTATGACAGGTCCGGGGGTAGGCTACACCTTC. This codes for CAGMTGPGVGYTF.

V gene TRBV4-1 combines with J gene TRBJ2-1; D call uncertain. The CDR3 is 16 amino acids. Per germline, CDR1 MGHRA and CDR2 YSYEKL. The V and J ends lost 0 bases and 0 bases respectively, with 9 bases between them. DNA for the CDR3: TGCGCCAGCAGCCAAGATGTCCGGGTCTCCTACAATGAGCAGTTCTTC. Translated, it gives CASSQDVRVSYNEQFF.

In its sample, this clone was seen once. CDR3 protein: CASSAGLDSPLHF. The CDR3 DNA is TGTGCCAGCAGCGCTGGCTTGGATTCACCCCTCCACTTT. The rearrangement uses TRBV11-1 and TRBJ1-6; no clear D gene. CDR1 SGHAT and CDR2 FQDESV come from the germline V gene (reference sequence). The ends were cut back, 5 bases at V and 8 bases at J, with 10 bases in the middle. CDR3 size: 13 residues.

V usage is TRBV3-1 (or the pseudogene TRBV3-2) and J usage is TRBJ2-5; D unresolved. The CDR3 totals 16 residues. The germline gives CDR1 LGHDT, CDR2 YNNKEL (reference sequence). Trimming left V 1 base short and J 2 bases short, with 14 bases between. The CDR3 sequence is CASSQGFGVQQETQYF. CDR3 DNA: TGTGCCAGCAGCCAAGGTTTCGGCGTACAGCAAGAGACCCAGTACTTC.

The chain joins TRBV6-5 to TRBJ1-6; a weak D match, TRBD1 (6 bases). CDR1 and CDR2 (germline): MNHEY, SVGAGI. Trimming took 7 bases from V and 4 from J, leaving 11 bases between them. CDR3 size: 14 residues. This chain's CDR3 is CASTFGQYNSPLHF. The CDR3 DNA reads TGTGCCAGCACCTTCGGACAGTATAATTCACCCCTCCACTTT.

The J gene is TRBJ1-4, the V gene TRBV2; D gene ambiguous. This CDR3 is 13 amino acids long. In germline, CDR1 is SNHLY, CDR2 FYNNEI. V was cut by 3 bases and J by 12 bases, with 14 bases left in between. CDR3 protein: CASSDRREKELFF. The CDR3, as DNA: TGTGCCAGCAGTGACAGGCGCGAGAAAGAACTGTTTTTT. The full variable domain, in which reference TRBV2 and TRBJ1-4 provide the parts outside the CDR3, is EPEVTQTPSHQVTQMGQEVILRCVPISNHLYFYWYRQILGQKVEFLVSFYNNEISEKSEIFDDQFSVERPDGSNFTLKIRSTKLEDSAMYFCASSDRREKELFFGSGTQLSVL.

The gene calls are TRBV4-1 and TRBJ2-5; 8 nucleotides agree with TRBD1. This CDR3 contains 17 residues. The V and J ends lost 3 bases and 3 bases, in that order; junction bases with no gene match: 12. Germline V CDR1 and CDR2: MGHRA, YSYEKL. CDR3 bases: TGCGCCAGCAGCCAGGGGCAGGGGGCTCAAGGAAAAGAGACCCAGTACTTC. As protein: CASSQGQGAQGKETQYF.

V usage is TRBV10-3 and J usage is TRBJ2-5; 8 bases fit TRBD2. V trimming: 10 bases; J trimming: 4 bases; junction bases outside the gene matches: 23. The CDR3 runs to 18 residues. Germline V lookup: CDR1 ENHRY, CDR2 SYGVKD. Here the CDR3 DNA reads TGTGCCACCAAGGATGGAGCACGGGGGGGCTTATTGCGAGAGACCCAGTACTTC. Translation gives CATKDGARGGLLRETQYF.

This chain connects TRBV6-2 or TRBV6-3 to TRBJ2-4; 14 bases are shared with TRBD2. V dropped 6 bases and J dropped 1; count of bases not matched to a gene: 11. The CDR3 runs 19 residues. Looked up from germline, CDR1 is MNHEY and CDR2 is SVGEGT. Written as DNA, the CDR3 is TGTGCCAGCAGCCGGGGACTAGCGGGGGAAATTCGGGCCAAAAACATTCAGTACTTC. This translates into CASSRGLAGEIRAKNIQYF.

This sequence joins TRBV7-9 and TRBJ1-1; D is ambiguous. CDR1 SEHNR and CDR2 FQNEAQ come from the germline V gene (reference sequence). The CDR3 runs to 15 residues. Trimming removed 4 bases at V and 0 bases at J, with 12 bases between. The CDR3, as DNA: TGTGCCAGCAGCTCCAACCTCGGGGTGAACACTGAAGCTTTCTTT. Residues: CASSSNLGVNTEAFF.

This chain uses TRBV2 with TRBJ1-5; no definite D call. V lost 7 bases, J lost 0 bases, and 7 bases lay in between. Germline CDR1 and CDR2: SNHLY and FYNNEI. This CDR3 comprises 13 residues. CDR3 in DNA: TGTGCCAGCAACAAATATAGCAATCAGCCCCAGCATTTT. It yields the protein CASNKYSNQPQHF. Drawing the rest from reference TRBV2 and TRBJ1-5, the complete variable domain is EPEVTQTPSHQVTQMGQEVILRCVPISNHLYFYWYRQILGQKVEFLVSFYNNEISEKSEIFDDQFSVERPDGSNFTLKIRSTKLEDSAMYFCASNKYSNQPQHFGDGTRLSIL.

About this clone itself: Different DNA sequences within this sample yield the same CDR3. V is TRBV7-2 and J is TRBJ1-1; D uncertain. Germline CDR1 is SGHTA and CDR2 is FQGNSA. Trimming took 0 bases from V and 0 from J, leaving 8 bases between them. This CDR3 has 15 residues. The CDR3: CASSLAGQMNTEAFF. For the CDR3, the DNA is TGTGCCAGCAGCTTAGCAGGGCAAATGAACACTGAAGCTTTCTTT. Based on the CDR3 plus reference TRBV7-2 and TRBJ1-1, the full variable domain is GAGVSQSPSNKVTEKGKDVELRCDPISGHTALYWYRQSLGQGLEFLIYFQGNSAPDKSGLPSDRFSAERTGGSVSTLTIQRTQQEDSAVYLCASSLAGQMNTEAFFGQGTRLTVV.

The chain recombines TRBV5-1 with TRBJ1-1; 7 nucleotides agree with TRBD1. J gave up 3 bases and V 3 bases, and 5 bases lay outside the gene matches. The CDR3 spans 14 residues. In germline, CDR1 is SGHRS, CDR2 YFSETQ. The CDR3, as DNA: TGCGCCAGCAGCTCGGGACAGCGACACACTGAAGCTTTCTTT. It is translated as CASSSGQRHTEAFF.

The gene calls are TRBV30 and TRBJ2-5; 10 bases fit TRBD1. This CDR3 is built from 15 residues. Germline V gene data show CDR1 as GTSNPN and CDR2 as SVGIG (reference sequence). V gave up 0 bases and J gave up 4 bases; unmatched junction bases: 5. CDR3 sequence reads: CAWSVGDRGGETQYF. CDR3 in DNA: TGTGCCTGGAGTGTAGGGGACAGGGGAGGAGAGACCCAGTACTTC.